The entry below gives a single TCR beta chain sequence along with its context. Antigen unknown. This specimen comes from a study of identical twins. Notes on the study in general: It was out-of-frame TCR alpha sharing in monozygotic twins that models underestimated. Zero-insertion analyses were open to partial confounding by invariant MAIT and iNKT cells. These conclusions were based on statistical analysis (cross-sectional, not following the same donors).

TCRdb independently ran MiXCR on the 5' RACE reads; one entry per CDR3 protein. Among a few hundred thousand distinct CDR3 sequences listed, about 8% were seen once. CDR3 length: 15 amino acids. The ends lost 3 bases at V and 3 bases at J; junction bases unmatched: 3. Germline CDR1 SGHTA, CDR2 FQGNSA. This same sample was also part of a study on yellow fever vaccine responses in identical twins.

This chain uses TRBV7-2 with TRBJ2-7; TRBD1 agrees at 12 bases. This receptor was obtained from a woman between 18 and 29 years old in good health. Sequences were obtained from CD8+ T cells sorted from blood. In DNA form, the CDR3 reads TGTGCCAGCAGCTTCGGGACAGGGGGCCACTACGAGCAGTACTTC. Translated, it gives CASSFGTGGHYEQYF.